This T cell receptor (beta chain) is drawn from a study of control samples from healthy donors and cancer patients. Germline-derived CDR1 and CDR2 are MDHEN and SYDVKM. The CDR3 runs 13 residues. Between the trimmed V and J ends, which lost 11 bases and 0 bases, there was a span of 14 bases. TCRdb's table, derived via immunoSEQ multiplex PCR, lists solely in-frame clones and lacks some. This sample has 95,000 to 150,000 clones; just over 90% occur once, and the top ten carry 7.8%. The sequenced sample was blood. The source of this sequence is a woman aged 18 to 35 in good health. The rearrangement uses TRBV28 and TRBJ2-7; possible D gene TRBD2, 5 bases. The CDR3 sequence is CAAGLKSSYEQYF. The CDR3 DNA follows: TGTGCCGCGGGCTTAAAGAGCTCCTACGAGCAGTACTTC. Combining the CDR3 with reference TRBV28 and TRBJ2-7 gives the whole variable domain DVKVTQSSRYLVKRTGEKVFLECVQDMDHENMFWYRQDPGLGLRLIYFSYDVKMKEKGDIPEGYSVSREKKERFSLILESASTNQTSMYLCAAGLKSSYEQYFGPGTRLTVT.